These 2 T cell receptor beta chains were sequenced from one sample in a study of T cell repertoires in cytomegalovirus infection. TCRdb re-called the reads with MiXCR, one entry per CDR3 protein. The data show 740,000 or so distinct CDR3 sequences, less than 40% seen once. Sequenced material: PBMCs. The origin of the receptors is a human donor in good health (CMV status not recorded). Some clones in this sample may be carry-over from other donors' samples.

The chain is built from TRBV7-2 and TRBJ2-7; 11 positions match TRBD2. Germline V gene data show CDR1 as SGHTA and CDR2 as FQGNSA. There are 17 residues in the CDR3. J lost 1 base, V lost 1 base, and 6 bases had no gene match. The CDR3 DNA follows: TGTGCCAGCAGCTTAGGTCAGGCTAGCGGGAGGTCCTACGAGCAGTACTTC. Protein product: CASSLGQASGRSYEQYF.

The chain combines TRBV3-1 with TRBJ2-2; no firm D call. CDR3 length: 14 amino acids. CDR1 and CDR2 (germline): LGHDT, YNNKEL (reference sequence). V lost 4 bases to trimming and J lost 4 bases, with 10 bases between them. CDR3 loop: CASSRPAITGELFF. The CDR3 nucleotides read TGTGCCAGCAGCCGCCCGGCGATCACCGGGGAGCTGTTTTTT.